Presented here are 23 T cell receptor beta chains from one specimen sequenced in a study of regulatory T cells in long-lasting Graves disease. For TCR beta, libraries came from iRepertoire HTBI primers and Arm-PCR of CDR3 regions. TCRdb reprocessed the multiplex PCR reads via MiXCR and lists one record per CDR3 protein. This sample yields about 560,000 distinct CDR3 sequences, of which around 16% are seen a single time; more than 10% belongs to the top ten. Specified time point: newly diagnosed GD, antithyroid drugs for less than 3 months. Scientists built the TCR library using RNA that was extracted from PBMCs. These sequences were also reported in another study, on T cells in Graves' hyperthyroidism and ophthalmopathy.

The material was peripheral blood mononuclear cells (PBMCs), obtained at new diagnosis, from a patient treated with antithyroid drugs. The receptors stem from a young man with Graves disease.

With respect to this clonotype: A far larger clone differs by one base, so this is likely a read error. The chain is built from TRBV27 and TRBJ1-2; possibly TRBD1 for D (5 bases). V dropped 3 bases and J dropped 6 bases, with 11 bases sitting between them. Germline CDR1 reads MNHEY; CDR2 reads SMNVEV (reference sequence). There are 13 residues in the CDR3. CDR3 in DNA: TGTGCCAGCAGTTTGTGGGACGGGGATGGCTACACCTTC. Its translation is CASSLWDGDGYTF.

The chain has TRBV11-2 and TRBJ2-5; the D gene could be TRBD1 or TRBD2 (5 bases each). This CDR3 has 14 amino acids. CDR1 is SGHAT and CDR2 is FQNNGV in the germline V gene. V was clipped by 0 bases and J by 4 bases, with 9 bases between them. In DNA form, the CDR3 reads TGTGCCAGCAGCTTAGAACCAGGGAGAGAGACCCAGTACTTC. Amino acids: CASSLEPGRETQYF.

The gene calls are TRBV6-1 and TRBJ1-2, with 7 bases matching TRBD1. CDR3 length equals 13 residues. From germline, CDR1 is MNHNS and CDR2 SASEGT. V dropped 6 bases and J dropped 4; count of bases not matched to a gene: 5. The CDR3: CASSHDRAYGYTF. CDR3 coding DNA: TGTGCCAGCAGCCACGACAGGGCCTATGGCTACACCTTC.

In nucleotides, the CDR3 is TGTGCCAGCAGTGGGGGGCCGGGCAATCAGCCCCAGCATTTT. As protein: CASSGGPGNQPQHF. The gene calls are TRBV6-1 and TRBJ1-5; perhaps TRBD1 as D (6 bases). V shed 4 bases and J shed 2 bases, with 9 bases lying between them. Germline CDR1 reads MNHNS; CDR2 reads SASEGT. CDR3 length equals 14 residues.

This chain uses TRBV28 with TRBJ2-7; D unresolved. There are 14 residues in the CDR3. Germline CDR1 is MDHEN and CDR2 is SYDVKM. V lost 2 bases to trimming and J lost 1 base, with 9 bases between them. This CDR3 is CASSLLYLSYEQYF. The CDR3 DNA reads TGTGCCAGCAGTTTACTGTACTTGTCCTACGAGCAGTACTTC.

This rearrangement joins TRBV29-1 to TRBJ2-7, with 8 bases that match TRBD2. There are 15 residues in the CDR3. CDR1 is SQVTM and CDR2 is ANQGSEA in the germline V gene. Trimming removed 0 bases from V and 6 bases from J; junction bases left unmatched: 10. CDR3 amino acids: CSVEDLGAGVAEQYF. CDR3 in DNA: TGCAGCGTTGAAGATTTAGGAGCGGGAGTCGCCGAGCAGTACTTC.

The CDR3 sequence: CSGDSTGGAGYTF. The CDR3 region has the DNA TGCAGCGGAGACTCGACAGGGGGTGCTGGCTACACCTTC. The rearrangement links TRBV29-1 to TRBJ1-2, with TRBD1 matching 9 bases. The CDR3 length is 13 residues. V gave up 7 bases and J gave up 7 bases; unmatched junction bases: 10. The germline V gene encodes CDR1 SQVTM and CDR2 ANQGSEA.

This clonotype was observed at least ten times. The chain carries TRBV28 and TRBJ1-5, with D possibly being TRBD1 (6 bases). The CDR3 length is 14 residues. Germline CDR1 is MDHEN and CDR2 is SYDVKM. V was trimmed by 7 bases and J by 2 bases, leaving 12 bases between them. In DNA form, the CDR3 reads TGTGCCAGCAAGTGGGGGGCCGGCAATCAGCCCCAGCATTTT. Translation gives CASKWGAGNQPQHF.

In regard to this clonotype: A read error may explain this, as a much larger clone is one base away. The V and J genes are TRBV27 and TRBJ1-1; D remains unclear. Germline V gene lookup returns CDR1 MNHEY and CDR2 SMNVEV (reference sequence). The V end was cut by 5 bases, the J end by 0 bases, with 22 bases between. The CDR3 contains 18 residues. CDR3 bases: TGTGCCAGCAGTATGGGGTTGGTGGCCCGCGCCTTGAACACTGAAGCTTTCTTT. Encoded protein: CASSMGLVARALNTEAFF.

The chain joins TRBV27 to TRBJ1-1; D gene uncertain. The V gene lost 7 bases and the J gene lost 6 bases, with 27 bases spanning the gap. The germline V gene has CDR1 MNHEY and CDR2 SMNVEV (reference sequence). The CDR3 consists of 17 residues. This CDR3 reads CASTPLVAPLGPPEAFF. In nucleotides, the CDR3 is TGTGCCAGCACCCCCCTGGTGGCACCCCTCGGCCCTCCTGAAGCTTTCTTT.

For this clonotype: This may come from a read error, since a much larger clone is one base off. The chain carries TRBV3-1 and TRBJ2-7; D might be TRBD2 (5 bases). Trimming took 1 base from V and 10 from J, leaving 11 bases between them. Germline values: CDR1 LGHDT, CDR2 YNNKEL (reference sequence). The CDR3 is 12 amino acids. The CDR3 nucleotides are TGTGCCAGCAGCCAAGGAGGGTCTGGTCAGTACTTC. Residues: CASSQGGSGQYF.

This clonotype was detected ten times or more. The chain recombines TRBV2 with TRBJ1-2, with 9 bases identical to TRBD1. The CDR3 extends over 15 amino acids. Germline CDR1 reads SNHLY; CDR2 reads FYNNEI. Trimming removed 8 bases from V and 8 bases from J; junction bases left unmatched: 15. CDR3 in amino acids: CASRYRDRVTQGYTF. The CDR3 coding sequence is TGTGCCAGCCGATACCGGGACAGGGTTACACAGGGCTACACCTTC.

This clonotype was observed at least ten times. This chain connects TRBV6-1 to TRBJ1-1, with D unresolved. The germline V and J ends were trimmed by 3 bases and 4 bases, with 9 bases remaining between them. The CDR3 has 13 amino acids. Germline values: CDR1 MNHNS, CDR2 SASEGT. The CDR3 reads CASSEREVTEAFF. CDR3 coding DNA: TGTGCCAGCAGTGAGCGGGAGGTCACTGAAGCTTTCTTT.

This clonotype was seen more than once but under ten times. The V call is TRBV27, the J call TRBJ2-3; D ambiguous. The CDR3 loop spans 14 amino acids. V was shortened by 5 bases and J by 2 bases, with 11 bases between the two germline ends. CDR1 and CDR2 from the germline V gene are MNHEY and SMNVEV (reference sequence). In DNA form, the CDR3 reads TGTGCCAGCAGTATCGACGGACCCACAGATACGCAGTATTTT. Amino acid sequence: CASSIDGPTDTQYF.

This sequence joins TRBV11-2 and TRBJ2-1, with D uncertain. CDR1 is SGHAT and CDR2 is FQNNGV in the germline V gene. The CDR3 is made up of 15 amino acids. Trimming left V 5 bases short and J 2 bases short, with 13 bases between. The CDR3 DNA sequence: TGTGCCAGCAGCGCTAGGACCAGCACCTACAATGAGCAGTTCTTC. Its translation is CASSARTSTYNEQFF.

The V gene is TRBV27, the J gene TRBJ2-3, with D possibly called TRBD1 or TRBD2 (5 bases each). Deletions cut 6 bases from V and 3 bases from J, with 19 bases between. CDR3 length equals 16 residues. In germline, CDR1 is MNHEY, CDR2 SMNVEV (reference sequence). The CDR3 spells CASRPPAGTRTDTQYF. In DNA form, the CDR3 reads TGTGCCAGCAGACCTCCCGCAGGGACCCGGACAGATACGCAGTATTTT.

The chain uses TRBV5-8 and TRBJ2-7; 9 bases agree with TRBD2. Germline assignment: CDR1 SGHTS and CDR2 YDEGEE. The CDR3 has 18 residues. The V segment lost 6 bases and the J segment 0 bases; nucleotides outside the gene matches: 16. The CDR3 nucleotides read TGTGCCAGCACCGCACAGGGGCTAGCGGGACCGAGCTCCTACGAGCAGTACTTC. Translation gives CASTAQGLAGPSSYEQYF.

This clonotype has a count of ten or more. The chain carries TRBV28 and TRBJ2-1, with D hard to call. The germline V gene has CDR1 MDHEN and CDR2 SYDVKM. V lost 5 bases and J 1 base, leaving 9 bases between the germline ends. The CDR3 has 14 amino acids. The CDR3 protein is CASSSWGSYNEQFF. The CDR3 nucleotides read TGTGCCAGCAGTAGTTGGGGTTCCTACAATGAGCAGTTCTTC.

On this clonotype itself: Germline is not matched at one junction end, which may reflect a read error. The rearrangement uses TRBV7-2 and TRBJ2-7, with 9 bases matching TRBD2. The germline CDR1 and CDR2 sequences are SGHTA and FQGNSA. The CDR3 has 14 amino acids. The CDR3 loop reads CASSLGLASYEQYF. CDR3 nucleotides: TGTGCCAGTAGCTTGGGACTAGCTTCCTACGAGCAGTACTTC.

The V and J genes are TRBV27 and TRBJ2-7, with D hard to call. The CDR3 totals 13 residues. In germline, CDR1 is MNHEY, CDR2 SMNVEV (reference sequence). V was trimmed by 6 bases and J by 4 bases, leaving 13 bases between them. In DNA, the CDR3 is TGTGCCAGCAGGTCGGACCTAAGGTACGAGCAGTACTTC. Its translation: CASRSDLRYEQYF.

The chain links TRBV28 to TRBJ1-5; weak D call: TRBD1 (6 bases). The CDR3 is 14 residues long. Trimming stripped 6 bases from V and 5 bases from J, with 14 bases between. Per the germline V gene, CDR1 is MDHEN and CDR2 is SYDVKM. The CDR3 here is CASRPGQIYQPQHF. The CDR3 DNA sequence: TGTGCCAGCAGACCCGGACAGATTTATCAGCCCCAGCATTTT.

This clonotype was counted many times. The chain couples TRBV28 to TRBJ1-2; D is unresolved. Germline V gene sequence: CDR1 MDHEN, CDR2 SYDVKM. V dropped 4 bases and J dropped 4 bases, with 10 bases sitting between them. The CDR3 is 13 amino acids. The CDR3 bases are TGTGCCAGCAGTTACGGCGGGAGCTATGGCTACACCTTC. Translating it yields CASSYGGSYGYTF.

As concerns this clonotype: Sequence at one end of the junction differs from germline and may be a read error. This chain joins TRBV7-7 and TRBJ1-2; no clear D. The germline CDR1 and CDR2 sequences are SSHAT and FNYEAQ (reference sequence). The CDR3 is 15 residues long. CDR3 bases: TGTGCTAGCAGCTACCGCCCGATAGGGAGTTGGGGCTACACCTTC. Translating gives CASSYRPIGSWGYTF.